The present T cell receptor beta chain was sequenced within a study of T cell responses to AZD1222 COVID-19 vaccine. Using immunoSEQ multiplex PCR, the repertoire was profiled, and TCRdb retains in-frame clones only, with some absent. The sample includes 110,000 or so clones, around nine tenths of them seen just once. Study results and limitations: Just six people given AZD1222 tested seropositive at baseline. Possibly, clonal diversity was underestimated; donors were largely white British and included more females. Elevations in Spike-specific TCR breadth and depth followed administration of two AZD1222 doses. The peak T cell response came first, and repertoires were sampled only after it.

For this clone: Its antigen is not known.

The CDR3 covers 12 residues. Germline CDR1 and CDR2: MDHEN and SYDVKM. The V and J ends lost 6 bases and 5 bases respectively, with 10 bases between them. The chain uses TRBV28 and TRBJ1-2; no reliable D call. The TCR was taken from an adult who received the MenACWY meningococcal vaccine as a control. Specimen: peripheral blood, collected 28 days after the second dose of the MenACWY control vaccine. The CDR3 DNA sequence: TGTGCCAGCAGCCGAAACGGATATGGCTACACCTTC. Amino acids: CASSRNGYGYTF.